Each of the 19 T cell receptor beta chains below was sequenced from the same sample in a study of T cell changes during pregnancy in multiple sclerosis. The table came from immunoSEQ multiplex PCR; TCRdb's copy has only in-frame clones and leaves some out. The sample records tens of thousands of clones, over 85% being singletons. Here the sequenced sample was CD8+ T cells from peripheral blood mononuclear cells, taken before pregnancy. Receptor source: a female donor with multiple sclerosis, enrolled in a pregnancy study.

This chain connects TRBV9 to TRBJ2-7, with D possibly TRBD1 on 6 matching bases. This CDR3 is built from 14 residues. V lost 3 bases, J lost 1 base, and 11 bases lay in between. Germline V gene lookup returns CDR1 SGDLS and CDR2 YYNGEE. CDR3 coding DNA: TGTGCCAGCAGCGCCGCAGGGGAGTCCTACGAGCAGTACTTC. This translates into CASSAAGESYEQYF.

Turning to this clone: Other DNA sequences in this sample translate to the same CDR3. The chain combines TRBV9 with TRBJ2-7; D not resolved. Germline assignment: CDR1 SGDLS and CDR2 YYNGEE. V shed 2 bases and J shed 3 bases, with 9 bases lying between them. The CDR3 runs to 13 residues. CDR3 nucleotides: TGTGCCAGCAGCGTGGGCAGTAGCTACGAGCAGTACTTC. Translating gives CASSVGSSYEQYF.

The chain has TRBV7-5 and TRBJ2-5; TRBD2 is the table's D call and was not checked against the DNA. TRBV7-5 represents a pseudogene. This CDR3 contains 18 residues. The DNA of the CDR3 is TGTGTCAGAAGATCTACCCTTTCCGAGGGTAGCGGGGGCGAGACCCAGTACTTC. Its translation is CVRRSTLSEGSGGETQYF.

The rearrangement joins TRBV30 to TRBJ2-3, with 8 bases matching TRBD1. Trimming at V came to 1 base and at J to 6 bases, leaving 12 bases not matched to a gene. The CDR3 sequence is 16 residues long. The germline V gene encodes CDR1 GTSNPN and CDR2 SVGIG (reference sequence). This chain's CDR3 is CAWSAPPRGDRDTQYF. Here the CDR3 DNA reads TGTGCCTGGAGTGCTCCCCCAAGAGGGGACAGGGATACGCAGTATTTT.

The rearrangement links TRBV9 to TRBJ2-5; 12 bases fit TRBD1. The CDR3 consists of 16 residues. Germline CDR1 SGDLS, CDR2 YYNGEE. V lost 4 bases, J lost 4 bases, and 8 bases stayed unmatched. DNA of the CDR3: TGTGCCAGCAGCACTGCCGGGACAGGGGGCGGAGAGACCCAGTACTTC. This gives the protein CASSTAGTGGGETQYF.

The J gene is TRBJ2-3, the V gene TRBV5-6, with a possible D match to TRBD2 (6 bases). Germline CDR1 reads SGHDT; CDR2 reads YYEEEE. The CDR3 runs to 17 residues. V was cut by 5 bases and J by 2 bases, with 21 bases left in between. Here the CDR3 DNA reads TGTGCCAGCAGTCCCCTGGTAAGGGGAGGATCCACAGATACGCAGTATTTT. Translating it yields CASSPLVRGGSTDTQYF.

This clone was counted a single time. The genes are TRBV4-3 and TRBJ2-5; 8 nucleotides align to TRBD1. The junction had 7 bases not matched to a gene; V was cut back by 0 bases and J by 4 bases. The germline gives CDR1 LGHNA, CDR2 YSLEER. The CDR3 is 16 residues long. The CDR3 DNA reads TGCGCCAGCAGCCAAGATCAGTCAGGGGGCGTAGAGACCCAGTACTTC. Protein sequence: CASSQDQSGGVETQYF.

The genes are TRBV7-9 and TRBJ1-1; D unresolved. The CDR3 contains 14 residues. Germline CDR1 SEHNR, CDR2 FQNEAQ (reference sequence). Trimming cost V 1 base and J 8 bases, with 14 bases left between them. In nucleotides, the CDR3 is TGTGCCAGCAGCTTAGAGAACAATGTAGCCGAAGCTTTCTTT. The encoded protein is CASSLENNVAEAFF.

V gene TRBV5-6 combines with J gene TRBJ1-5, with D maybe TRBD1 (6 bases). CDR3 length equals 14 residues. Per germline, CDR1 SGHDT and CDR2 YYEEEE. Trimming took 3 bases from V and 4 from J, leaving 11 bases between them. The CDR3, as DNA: TGTGCCAGCAGCTACGGGACAACTAATCAGCCCCAGCATTTT. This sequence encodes CASSYGTTNQPQHF.

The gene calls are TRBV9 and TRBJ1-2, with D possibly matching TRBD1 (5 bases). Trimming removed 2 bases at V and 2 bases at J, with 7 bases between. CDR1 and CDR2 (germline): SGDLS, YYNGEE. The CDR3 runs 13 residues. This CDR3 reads CASSVGQNYGYTF. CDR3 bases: TGTGCCAGCAGCGTGGGGCAGAACTATGGCTACACCTTC. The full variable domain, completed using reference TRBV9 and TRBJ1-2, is DSGVTQTPKHLITATGQRVTLRCSPRSGDLSVYWYQQSLDQGLQFLIQYYNGEERAKGNILERFSAQQFPDLHSELNLSSLELGDSALYFCASSVGQNYGYTFGSGTRLTVV.

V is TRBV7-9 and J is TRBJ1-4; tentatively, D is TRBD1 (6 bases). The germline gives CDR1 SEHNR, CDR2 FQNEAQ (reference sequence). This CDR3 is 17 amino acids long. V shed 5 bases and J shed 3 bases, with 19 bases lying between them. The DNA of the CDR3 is TGTGCCAGCAGCCCAGAACAGTTGGGGGCAGCTAATGAAAAACTGTTTTTT. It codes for CASSPEQLGAANEKLFF.

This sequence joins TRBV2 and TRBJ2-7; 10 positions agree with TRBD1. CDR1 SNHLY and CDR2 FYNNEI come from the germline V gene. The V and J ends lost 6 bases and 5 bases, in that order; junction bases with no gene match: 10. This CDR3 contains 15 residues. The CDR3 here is CASRGTGTGAHEQYF. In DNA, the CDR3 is TGTGCCAGCAGGGGGACCGGGACAGGGGCTCACGAGCAGTACTTC. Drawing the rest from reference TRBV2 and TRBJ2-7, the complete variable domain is EPEVTQTPSHQVTQMGQEVILRCVPISNHLYFYWYRQILGQKVEFLVSFYNNEISEKSEIFDDQFSVERPDGSNFTLKIRSTKLEDSAMYFCASRGTGTGAHEQYFGPGTRLTVT.

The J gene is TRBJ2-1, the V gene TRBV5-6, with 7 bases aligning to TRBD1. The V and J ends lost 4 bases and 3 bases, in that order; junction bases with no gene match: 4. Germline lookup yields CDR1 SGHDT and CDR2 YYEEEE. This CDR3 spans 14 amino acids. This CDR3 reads CASSLGTDYNEQFF. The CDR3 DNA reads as TGTGCCAGCAGCCTGGGGACAGACTACAATGAGCAGTTCTTC. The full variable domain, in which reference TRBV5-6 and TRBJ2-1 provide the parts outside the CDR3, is DAGVTQSPTHLIKTRGQQVTLRCSPKSGHDTVSWYQQALGQGPQFIFQYYEEEERQRGNFPDRFSGHQFPNYSSELNVNALLLGDSALYLCASSLGTDYNEQFFGPGTRLTVL.

The CDR3 sequence is CASSLARTEYSNQPQHF. Written as DNA, the CDR3 is TGTGCCAGCAGCTTAGCGCGGACAGAATATAGCAATCAGCCCCAGCATTTT. V is TRBV7-2 and J is TRBJ1-5, with D maybe TRBD1 (6 bases). The CDR3 has 17 amino acids. Trimming took off 0 bases at V and 0 bases at J, with 12 bases between the two ends. The germline CDR1 and CDR2 sequences are SGHTA and FQGNSA.

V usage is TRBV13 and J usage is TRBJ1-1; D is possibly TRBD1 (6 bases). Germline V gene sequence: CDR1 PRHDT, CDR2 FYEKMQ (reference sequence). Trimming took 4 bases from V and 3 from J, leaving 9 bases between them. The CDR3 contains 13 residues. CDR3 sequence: CASSSGQYTEAFF. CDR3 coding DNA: TGTGCCAGCAGCTCCGGACAGTACACTGAAGCTTTCTTT. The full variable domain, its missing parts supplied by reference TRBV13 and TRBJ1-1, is AAGVIQSPRHLIKEKRETATLKCYPIPRHDTVYWYQQGPGQDPQFLISFYEKMQSDKGSIPDRFSAQQFSDYHSELNMSSLELGDSALYFCASSSGQYTEAFFGQGTRLTVV.

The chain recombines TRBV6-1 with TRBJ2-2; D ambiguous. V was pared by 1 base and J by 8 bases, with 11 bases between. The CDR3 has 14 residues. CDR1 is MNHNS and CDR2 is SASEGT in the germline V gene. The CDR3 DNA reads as TGTGCCAGCAGTGAAGAACCGGTCTTGGGGGAGCTGTTTTTT. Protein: CASSEEPVLGELFF.

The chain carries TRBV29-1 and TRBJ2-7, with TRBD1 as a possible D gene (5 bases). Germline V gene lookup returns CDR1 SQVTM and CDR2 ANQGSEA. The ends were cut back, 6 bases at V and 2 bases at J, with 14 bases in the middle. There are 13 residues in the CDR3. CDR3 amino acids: CSVYTLDTYEQYF. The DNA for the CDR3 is TGCAGCGTATATACCTTGGACACCTACGAGCAGTACTTC.

The CDR3, as DNA: TGTGCCAGCTCACCGGTTAATCTAGCGGGGGCGGCCAATGAGCAGTTCTTC. Protein: CASSPVNLAGAANEQFF. The chain links TRBV18 to TRBJ2-1, with 10 bases lining up with TRBD2. Per germline, CDR1 KGHSH and CDR2 LQKENI. The CDR3 length is 17 residues. With 3 bases clipped from V and 6 bases from J, the junction kept 11 bases outside the gene matches.

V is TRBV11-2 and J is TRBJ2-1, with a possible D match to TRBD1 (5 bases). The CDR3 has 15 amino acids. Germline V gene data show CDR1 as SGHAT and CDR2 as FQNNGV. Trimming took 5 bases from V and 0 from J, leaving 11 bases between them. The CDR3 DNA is TGTGCCAGCAGCGCACAGGTGAGCTCCTACAATGAGCAGTTCTTC. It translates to CASSAQVSSYNEQFF.